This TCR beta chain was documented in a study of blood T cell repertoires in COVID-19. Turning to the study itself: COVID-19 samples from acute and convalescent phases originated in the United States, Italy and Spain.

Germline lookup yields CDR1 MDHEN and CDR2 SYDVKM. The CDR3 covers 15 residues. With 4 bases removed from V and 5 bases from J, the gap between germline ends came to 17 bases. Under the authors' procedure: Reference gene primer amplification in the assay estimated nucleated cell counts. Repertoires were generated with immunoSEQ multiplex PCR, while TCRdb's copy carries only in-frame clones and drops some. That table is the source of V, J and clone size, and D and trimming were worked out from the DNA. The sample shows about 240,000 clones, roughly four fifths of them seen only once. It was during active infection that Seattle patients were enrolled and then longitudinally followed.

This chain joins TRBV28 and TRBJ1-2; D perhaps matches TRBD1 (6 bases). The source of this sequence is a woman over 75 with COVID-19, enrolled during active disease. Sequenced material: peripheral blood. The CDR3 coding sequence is TGTGCCAGCAGTTCGGGAGGGAAACAGGGTTATGGCTACACCTTC. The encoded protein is CASSSGGKQGYGYTF.